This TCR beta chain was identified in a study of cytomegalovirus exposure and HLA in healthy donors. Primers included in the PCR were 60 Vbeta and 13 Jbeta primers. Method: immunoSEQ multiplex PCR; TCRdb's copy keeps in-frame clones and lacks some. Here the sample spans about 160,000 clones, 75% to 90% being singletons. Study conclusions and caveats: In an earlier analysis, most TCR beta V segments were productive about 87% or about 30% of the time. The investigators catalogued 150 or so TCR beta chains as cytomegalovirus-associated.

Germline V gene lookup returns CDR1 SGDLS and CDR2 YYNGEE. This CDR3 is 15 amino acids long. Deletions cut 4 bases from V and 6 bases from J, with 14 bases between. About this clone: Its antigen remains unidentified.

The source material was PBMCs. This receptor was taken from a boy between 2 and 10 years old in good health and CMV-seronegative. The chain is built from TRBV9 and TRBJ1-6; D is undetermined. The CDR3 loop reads CASSTPGGRNSPLHF. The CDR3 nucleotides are TGTGCCAGCAGCACCCCGGGAGGACGTAATTCACCCCTCCACTTT. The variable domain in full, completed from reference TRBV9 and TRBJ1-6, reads DSGVTQTPKHLITATGQRVTLRCSPRSGDLSVYWYQQSLDQGLQFLIQYYNGEERAKGNILERFSAQQFPDLHSELNLSSLELGDSALYFCASSTPGGRNSPLHFGNGTRLTVT.